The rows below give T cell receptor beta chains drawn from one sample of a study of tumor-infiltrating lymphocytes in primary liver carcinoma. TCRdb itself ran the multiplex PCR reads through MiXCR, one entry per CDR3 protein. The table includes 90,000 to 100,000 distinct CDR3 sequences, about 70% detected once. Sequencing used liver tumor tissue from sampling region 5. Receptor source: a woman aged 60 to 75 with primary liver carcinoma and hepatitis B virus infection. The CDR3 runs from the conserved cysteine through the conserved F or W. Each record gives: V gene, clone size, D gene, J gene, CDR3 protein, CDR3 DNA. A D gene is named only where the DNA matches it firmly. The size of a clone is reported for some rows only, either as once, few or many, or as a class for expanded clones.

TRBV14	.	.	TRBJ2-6	CASSQREVRQDLSGANVLTF	TGTGCCAGCAGCCAACGGGAAGTCCGACAGGACCTATCCGGGGCCAACGTCCTGACTTTC
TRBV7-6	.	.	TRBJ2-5	CASSLNAWSPRTQYF	TGTGCCAGCAGTCTAAACGCATGGTCCCCCAGGACCCAGTACTTC
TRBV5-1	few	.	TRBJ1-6	CASSEGHDNSPLHF	TGCGCCAGCAGCGAGGGCCACGATAATTCACCCCTCCACTTT
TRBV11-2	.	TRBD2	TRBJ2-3	CVSRPWTSTDTQFF	TGTGTCAGCAGGCCTTGGACTAGCACAGATACGCAGTTTTTT
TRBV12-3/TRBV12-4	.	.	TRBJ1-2	CASSLLPARCYGYTF	TGTGCCAGCAGTTTATTACCGGCACGTTGCTATGGCTACACCTTC
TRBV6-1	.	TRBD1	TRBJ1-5	CTSSDRGTRDRYQPQHF	TGTACCAGCAGTGATCGCGGGACCCGGGACAGATATCAGCCCCAGCATTTT
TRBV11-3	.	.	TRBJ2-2	CASSLGRWTGELLF	TGTGCCAGCAGCTTGGGCCGATGGACCGGGGAGCTGTTATTT
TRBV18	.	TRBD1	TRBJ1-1	CASSPPGGQGANTEAFF	TGTGCCAGCTCACCACCGGGCGGACAGGGGGCTAACACCGAAGCTTTCTTT
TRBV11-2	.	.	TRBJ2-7	CASSPLLDERGQGQYF	TGTGCTAGTAGCCCCCTTTTGGACGAGAGGGGCCAGGGGCAGTACTTC
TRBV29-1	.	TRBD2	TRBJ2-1	CSVHPASGTSRKSALFF	TGCAGCGTCCACCCGGCTAGCGGGACGTCCCGCAAGAGTGCCCTGTTCTTC
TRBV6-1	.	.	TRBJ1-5	CASNEAGGPNQPQQF	TGTGCCAGCAATGAAGCGGGAGGGCCCAATCAGCCCCAGCAATTT
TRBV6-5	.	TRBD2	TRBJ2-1	CASSYGREGPYEQLF	TGTGCCAGCAGTTACGGGCGGGAGGGCCCGTATGAGCAGTTATTC
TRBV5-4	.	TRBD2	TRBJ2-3	CASSLSGRGGRDTLYF	TGTGCCAGCAGCCTGAGCGGGAGGGGTGGGAGAGATACGCTGTATTTT
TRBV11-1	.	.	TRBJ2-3	CASSSRQREGESHF	TGTGCCAGCAGCTCGAGGCAACGTGAGGGAGAGTCTCACTTT
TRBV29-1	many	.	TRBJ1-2	CSVELGWRGYTF	TGCAGCGTTGAATTAGGGTGGCGTGGCTACACCTTC
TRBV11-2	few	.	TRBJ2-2	CASSLTGQNTGELLF	TGTGCCAGCAGCTTAACGGGACAAAACACCGGGGAGCTGCTCTTT
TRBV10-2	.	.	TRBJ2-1	CASSAIAAAYGERFF	TGCGCAAGCAGTGCGATAGCAGCTGCATATGGTGAGCGGTTCTTC
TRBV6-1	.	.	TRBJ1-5	CASNSGALVNQPQHF	TGTGCCAGCAATTCCGGGGCCTTGGTCAATCAGCCCCAGCATTTT
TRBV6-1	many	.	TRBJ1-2	CASSEAPTANYGYTF	TGTGCCAGCAGTGAAGCTCCGACAGCTAACTATGGCTACACCTTC
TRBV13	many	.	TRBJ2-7	CASMRQGLRYEQYF	TGTGCCAGCATGAGGCAGGGACTTCGCTACGAGCAGTACTTC
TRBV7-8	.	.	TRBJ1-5	CANCPSTGGLQPQHF	TGTGCCAACTGCCCAAGTACCGGGGGGTTGCAGCCCCAGCATTTT
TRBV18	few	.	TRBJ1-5	CASSPGEPGTLSNQPQHF	TGTGCCAGCTCACCAGGGGAACCCGGGACCCTTAGCAATCAGCCCCAGCATTTT
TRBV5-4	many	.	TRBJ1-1	CASSLSGHSNTEAFF	TGTGCCAGCAGCTTGTCGGGCCATTCGAACACTGAAGCTTTCTTT
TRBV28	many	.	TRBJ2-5	CASISAGSRPETQYF	TGTGCCAGCATCTCGGCAGGGAGTCGTCCTGAGACCCAGTACTTC
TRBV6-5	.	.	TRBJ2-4	CASKPGEAIAKNIQYF	TGTGCCAGCAAGCCAGGGGAGGCTATAGCCAAAAACATTCAGTACTTC
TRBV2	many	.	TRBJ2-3	CATRGAADTQYF	TGTGCCACAAGGGGGGCCGCGGATACGCAGTATTTT
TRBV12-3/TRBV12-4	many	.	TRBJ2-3	CASSFPPGYGADTQYF	TGTGCCAGCAGTTTCCCCCCAGGGTACGGCGCAGATACGCAGTATTTT
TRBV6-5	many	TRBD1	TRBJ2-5	CASSVRGMWDVTQYF	TGTGCCAGCAGTGTCAGGGGGATGTGGGATGTGACCCAGTACTTC
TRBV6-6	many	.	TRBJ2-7	CASSYGGGRNSEQYF	TGTGCCAGCAGTTACGGGGGGGGCAGGAATAGCGAGCAGTACTTC
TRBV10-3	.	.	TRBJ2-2	CAPRDTGKDTGELFF	TGTGCCCCCAGGGACACGGGGAAGGACACCGGGGAGCTGTTTTTT
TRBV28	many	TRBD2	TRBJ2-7	CASSFNLAGREQYF	TGTGCCAGCAGTTTTAACCTAGCGGGACGCGAGCAGTACTTC
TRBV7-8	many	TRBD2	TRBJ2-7	CASSQTTSGRHEQYF	TGTGCCAGCAGCCAGACGACTAGCGGGAGGCACGAGCAGTACTTC
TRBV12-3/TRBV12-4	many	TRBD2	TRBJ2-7	CASSFHLAGAGEQYF	TGTGCCAGCAGTTTCCATTTAGCGGGAGCAGGCGAGCAGTACTTC
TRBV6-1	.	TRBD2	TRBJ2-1	CAISEARGTPGLKRYIEQFF	TGTGCCATCAGTGAAGCGCGGGGGACCCCAGGTCTTAAACGGTACATTGAGCAGTTCTTC
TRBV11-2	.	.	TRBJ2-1	CASSLGGSGRLKYNEQFF	TGTGCCAGCAGCTTAGGAGGTAGCGGTAGACTTAAATACAATGAGCAGTTCTTC
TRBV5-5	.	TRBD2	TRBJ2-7	CASSLVLAGVREQHF	TGTGCCAGCAGCTTAGTTCTAGCGGGAGTCCGGGAGCAGCACTTC
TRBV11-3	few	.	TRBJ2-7	CVSSLDWLGTPGTYEQYF	TGTGTCAGCAGCTTAGATTGGTTAGGGACACCGGGGACCTACGAGCAGTACTTC
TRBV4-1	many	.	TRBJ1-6	CASSQVRDSPLHF	TGCGCCAGCAGCCAAGTAAGGGATTCACCCCTCCACTTT
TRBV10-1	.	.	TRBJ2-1	CASSEGVSYNEQLF	TGCGCCAGTAGTGAGGGGGTCTCCTACAATGAGCAGTTGTTC
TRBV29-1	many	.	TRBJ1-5	CSVAETDSNQPQHF	TGCAGCGTTGCCGAGACAGATAGCAATCAGCCCCAGCATTTT
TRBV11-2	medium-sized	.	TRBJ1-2	CASSLDRNYGYTF	TGTGCCAGCAGCTTAGACAGAAACTATGGCTACACCTTC
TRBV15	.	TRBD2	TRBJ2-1	CATSRDGTSYNEQFF	TGTGCCACCAGCAGAGATGGGACTAGTTACAATGAGCAGTTCTTC
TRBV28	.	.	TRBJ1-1	CDSRQPPMNTEAFF	TGTGACAGCCGACAGCCCCCTATGAACACTGAAGCTTTCTTT
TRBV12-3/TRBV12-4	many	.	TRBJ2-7	CASRSSASYEQYF	TGTGCCAGCAGGAGTAGCGCGTCCTACGAGCAGTACTTC
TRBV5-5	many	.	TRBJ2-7	CASSRIIGRSYEQYF	TGTGCCAGCAGCCGGATTATAGGGCGCTCCTACGAGCAGTACTTC